The clone carrying this TCR beta chain was counted ten times or more. Regarding time point: after trial treatment. Treatment: LDRT plus nivolumab, ipilimumab, low-dose cyclophosphamide and aspirin (RACIN trial). Germline V CDR1 and CDR2: MNHEY, SMNVEV (reference sequence). Trimming at V came to 5 bases and at J to 4 bases, leaving 7 bases not matched to a gene. CDR3 length equals 15 residues. This specimen belongs to a study of low-dose radiotherapy and immunotherapy resistance in tumors. Study context: Cohort 1 was given 0.5 Gy per fraction every 2 weeks, for 6.5 Gy total.

Gene-specific TRAV and TRBV primers were used for first-strand cDNA, covering alpha and beta chains. TCRs underwent 20 PCR cycles of amplification with a constant-region primer and V-primer adapter. TCRdb redid the calling of the reads with MiXCR, one entry per CDR3 protein. Among around 84,000 distinct CDR3 sequences listed, 15% to 20% were seen once. The rearrangement links TRBV27 to TRBJ1-5; 8 bases line up with TRBD1. The input for sequencing was PBMCs, taken after low-dose radiotherapy plus immunotherapy. This clonotype was sampled from a male donor with prostate cancer. The CDR3 is CASSRGQGLNQPQHF. CDR3 sequence (DNA): TGTGCCAGCAGTCGCGGACAGGGCCTTAATCAGCCCCAGCATTTT.